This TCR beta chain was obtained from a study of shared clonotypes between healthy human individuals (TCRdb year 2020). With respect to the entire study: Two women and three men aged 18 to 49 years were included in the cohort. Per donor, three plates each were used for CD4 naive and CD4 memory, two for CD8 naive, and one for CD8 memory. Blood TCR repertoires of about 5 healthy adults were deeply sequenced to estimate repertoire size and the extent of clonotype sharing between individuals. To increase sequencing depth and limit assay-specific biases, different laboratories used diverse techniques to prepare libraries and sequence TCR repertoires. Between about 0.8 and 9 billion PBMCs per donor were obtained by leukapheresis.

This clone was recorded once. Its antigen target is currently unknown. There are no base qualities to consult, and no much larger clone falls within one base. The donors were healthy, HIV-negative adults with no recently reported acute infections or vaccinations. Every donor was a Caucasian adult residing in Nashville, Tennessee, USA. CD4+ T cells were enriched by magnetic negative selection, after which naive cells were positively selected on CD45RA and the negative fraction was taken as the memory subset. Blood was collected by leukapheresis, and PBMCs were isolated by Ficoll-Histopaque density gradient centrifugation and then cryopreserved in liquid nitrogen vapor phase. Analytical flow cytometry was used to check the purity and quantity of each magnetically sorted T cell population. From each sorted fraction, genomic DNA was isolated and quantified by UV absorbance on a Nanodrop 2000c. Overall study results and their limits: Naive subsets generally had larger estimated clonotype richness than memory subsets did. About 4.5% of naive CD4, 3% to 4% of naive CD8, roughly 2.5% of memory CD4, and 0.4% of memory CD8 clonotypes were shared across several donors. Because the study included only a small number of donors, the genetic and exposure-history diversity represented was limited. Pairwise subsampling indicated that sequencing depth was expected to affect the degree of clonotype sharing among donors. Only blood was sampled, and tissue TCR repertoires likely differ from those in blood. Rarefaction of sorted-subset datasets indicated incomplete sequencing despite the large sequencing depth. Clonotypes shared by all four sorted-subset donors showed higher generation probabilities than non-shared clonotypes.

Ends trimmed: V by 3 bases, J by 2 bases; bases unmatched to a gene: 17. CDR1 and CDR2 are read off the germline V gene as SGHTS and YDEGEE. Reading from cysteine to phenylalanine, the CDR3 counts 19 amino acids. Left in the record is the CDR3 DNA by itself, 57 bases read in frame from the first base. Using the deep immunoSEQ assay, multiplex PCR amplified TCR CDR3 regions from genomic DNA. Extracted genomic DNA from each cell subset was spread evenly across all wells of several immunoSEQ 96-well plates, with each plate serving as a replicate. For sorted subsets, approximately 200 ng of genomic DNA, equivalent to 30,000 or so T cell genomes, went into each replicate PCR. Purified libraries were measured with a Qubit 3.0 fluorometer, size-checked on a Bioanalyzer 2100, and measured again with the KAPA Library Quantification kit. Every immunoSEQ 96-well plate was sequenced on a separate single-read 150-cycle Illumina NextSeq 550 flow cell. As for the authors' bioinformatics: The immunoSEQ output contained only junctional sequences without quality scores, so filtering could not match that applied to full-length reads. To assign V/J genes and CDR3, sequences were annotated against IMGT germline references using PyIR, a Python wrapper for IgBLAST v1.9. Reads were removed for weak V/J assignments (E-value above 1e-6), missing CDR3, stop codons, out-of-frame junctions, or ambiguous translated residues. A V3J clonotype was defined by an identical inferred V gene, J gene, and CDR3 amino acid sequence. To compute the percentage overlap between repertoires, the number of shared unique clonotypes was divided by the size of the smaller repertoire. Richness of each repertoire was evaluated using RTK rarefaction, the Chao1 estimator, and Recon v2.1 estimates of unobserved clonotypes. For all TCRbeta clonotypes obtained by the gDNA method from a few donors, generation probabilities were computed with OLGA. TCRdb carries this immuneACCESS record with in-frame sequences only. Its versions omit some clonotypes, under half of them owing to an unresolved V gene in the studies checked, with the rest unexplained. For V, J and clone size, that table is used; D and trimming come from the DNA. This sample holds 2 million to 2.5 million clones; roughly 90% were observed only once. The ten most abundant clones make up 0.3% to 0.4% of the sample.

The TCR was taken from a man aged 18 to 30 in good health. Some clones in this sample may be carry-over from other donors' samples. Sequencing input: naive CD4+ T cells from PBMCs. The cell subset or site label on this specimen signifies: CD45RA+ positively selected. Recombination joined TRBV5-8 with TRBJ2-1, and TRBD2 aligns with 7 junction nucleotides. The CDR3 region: CASSSNRRLALNPYNEQFF. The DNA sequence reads TGTGCCAGCAGCTCCAATAGACGACTAGCCTTAAATCCCTACAATGAGCAGTTCTTC.